The present TCR beta chain was sequenced within a study of cytomegalovirus exposure and HLA in healthy donors listed by TCRdb under 2017. As for the study more broadly: According to an earlier analysis of 587 of the donors, 150 million to 200 million T cells yielded approximately 120 million unique TCR beta sequences and about 300 Gb of sequence data. The study combined high-throughput TCR immunosequencing, statistical association of individual TCRs with disease status, and machine learning to predict cytomegalovirus infection status. In a later genetic analysis, genome-wide SNP genotypes for about 55% of the roughly 670 donors were used, and that subset was treated as a discovery cohort. Alongside the repertoire data, information on donor age, sex, ethnicity and CMV serostatus was compiled. Across about 370 genotyped donors of the cohort, an average of approximately 200,000 unique TCR beta nucleotide sequences per donor were sequenced, and about a sixth of those sequences were non-productive. Five DR-DQ haplotypes were handled as single units for association and clustering, since linkage in the cohort was strong. Of the roughly 400 genotyped donors, 65% to 90% fell in the genetic ancestry cluster associated with self-reported Caucasian donors. An early release that covered about 640 HLA-typed donors contained approximately 290 gigabases of sequencing data and about 93 million unique TCR sequences. Rather than using new phenotypic data, the later analysis identified candidate immune exposures from TCR beta sequences and from how often those sequences occurred across donors. Typing coverage varied by locus: about 620-640 donors for A, B, C, DRB1 and DQB1; more than 500 for DQA1; over 600 for DPA1; around 490 for DPB1. The T cell repertoires of 666 subjects were profiled by immunosequencing and related to cytomegalovirus serostatus. Besides the first cohort of under 700 subjects, a separate validation cohort made up of 120 different subjects was used. All discovery cohort repertoires had been generated on a single sequencing platform. HLA typing included class I and class II loci at four-digit resolution. To decide whether each TCR beta V gene segment behaved as functional or pseudogenic, an earlier analysis of over 500 of the donors relied on high-throughput TCR beta sequencing. A later analysis re-examined previously published TCR beta repertoires from several hundred donors and added high-resolution HLA genotyping to investigate patterns of TCR occurrence. The study aimed to test whether cataloging public T cell receptors could reveal signatures of past pathogen exposure. What the study reported, not specific to this receptor: The presence/absence analyses assumed that sequencing depth was roughly uniform across donors, and that assumption may not be true. A further reported finding was that TCR beta sequences accurately predicted the HLA-A and HLA-B alleles for most subjects in the first cohort. A few of the identified cytomegalovirus-associated TCR beta chains were confirmed in vitro to be specific for cytomegalovirus antigens. According to a later analysis, most CMV-associated TCR beta chains appeared to be HLA-restricted, and the HLA associations seemed to be driven largely by CMV exposure. Because the 87-base-pair reads could not distinguish some IMGT-functional V segments, including TRBV6-2 and TRBV6-3, those segments were excluded. The classifier was reported to diagnose cytomegalovirus status with high specificity and sensitivity in both the original and validation cohorts. Compared with the 666-donor mean, donors in an Asian-associated ancestry cluster had fewer N-insertions in productive TCRs, according to a later genetic analysis. A later analysis reported that several top co-occurrence clusters appeared linked to parvovirus B19, influenza, CMV and Epstein-Barr virus. In an earlier analysis of some 500 of the donors, most TCR beta V segments appeared in productive rearrangements about 87% or about 30% of the time, broadly matching IMGT annotations. Across donors, most TCR sequences were observed very rarely, whereas some public TCRs were present in many individuals. This cohort had only TCR beta chains sequenced, and the lack of alpha or paired-chain data limited which features could be detected. An association between a missense DCLRE1C variant and V-gene and J-gene trimming of TCR beta chains was found in a later genetic analysis and replicated in an independent cohort. In a later analysis, HLA-associated TCR beta chains were found to be more clonally expanded and to have lower generation probabilities than equally common non-associated chains. In a later analysis, TCR association rates were found to vary across HLA loci, with the most associated TCRs seen for DRB1 alleles and the fewest for HLA-C alleles. The study gave a list of under 200 TCR beta chains associated with cytomegalovirus. The authors suggested that the approach could potentially be extended to other disease states and immunological phenotypes. Correlated functional status among segregating V segments might reflect linkage disequilibrium, but an unknown experimental factor could not be ruled out. Because HLA typing was unavailable for some donors at each locus, only the typed subset was used in association tests. In a later analysis, some 18,000 TCR beta sequences were associated with specific HLA alleles at a false discovery rate of 0.05. Because counts were too low, approximately 18 rarely observed V segments, including chromosome 9 orphons, were excluded from the earlier analysis of several hundred of the donors. A group of highly shared sequence variants was considered likely to be a technical artifact of the sequencing pipeline. Assigning TCR associations to individual alleles was difficult when HLA alleles, especially DR and DQ, strongly co-occurred. The only immune exposure information available for the cohort was CMV serostatus.

The table lists this clone with a count of one. Its antigen is not yet known. There are no base qualities to consult, and no much larger clone falls within one base. The cohort was made up of 666 healthy bone marrow donors. Cohort members were all nominally healthy when sampled, although unrecorded immune exposures were likely present. The donor was CMV seropositive and was included in the group of about 290 seropositive cohort members. Each donor provided a peripheral blood sample, and peripheral blood mononuclear cells were used for TCR beta sequencing. The Qiagen DNeasy Blood Extraction Kit was used to extract genomic DNA from the blood cell samples. The CDR1 and CDR2 encoded by the germline V gene are SGHRS and YFSETQ. The CDR3 runs 15 residues from the cysteine to the phenylalanine. Left in the record is the CDR3 DNA by itself, 45 bases read in frame from the first base. The junction carries 7 bases between V and J, which are trimmed by 0 bases and 0 bases respectively.

The library was obtained by the immunoSEQ multiplex PCR assay. A mixture of 60 forward primers for TCR Vbeta segments and 13 reverse primers for TCR Jbeta segments was used in the multiplex PCR. The CDR3 region of rearranged TCR beta genes was amplified from genomic DNA with a multiplex PCR assay. The Illumina HiSeq System was used to sequence the amplified TCR beta libraries as 87-base-pair reads. The source study handled its data this way. A later analysis counted about 80 million unique TCR beta chains across the approximately 700 repertoires, and 9.5 million to 11 million of these chains were shared by at least two donors. To remove PCR and sequencing errors, raw reads were error-corrected and collapsed into unique sequences using a nearest-neighbor algorithm that merged closely related sequences. CDR3 sequences were aligned to IMGT reference sequences to assign V, D and J gene segments. For a sequence to be retained, a match of at least six nucleotides was required to both a V gene segment and a J gene segment. A rearrangement was called productive if the CDR3 had no stop codons and remained in frame with V and J, and every other rearrangement was called non-productive. CDR3 was defined by IMGT convention, running from the second conserved V-encoded cysteine to the conserved J-encoded phenylalanine. The earlier analysis of about 530 of the donors excluded any sequence lacking an unambiguous match to a single V gene segment. An earlier analysis of approximately 590 of the donors classified V segments as functional when productive rearrangements were above 56.7% and as segregating when the standard deviation between donors was above 5%. To diagnose cytomegalovirus status from the catalog of TCR beta chain sequences, a statistical classification framework was built. V and J gene assignment, in a later analysis, came from comparing TCR nucleotide sequences with IMGT/GENE-DB human TR gene sequences. The TCRdist pipeline was used in a later analysis to assign CDR3 sequences and most-parsimonious VDJ recombination scenarios. A later analysis defined each TCR beta chain by its CDR3 amino acid sequence plus V-gene family, and excluded reads lacking a unique V-gene family. In a later analysis, 550 to 650 highly shared, low-generation-probability nucleotide sequences were removed to address suspected cross-contamination and a sequencing artifact. A later analysis calculated a clonal expansion index for each public chain from normalized within-repertoire ranks of inferred template counts. Generation probabilities in a later analysis came from a VDJ recombination model fitted to out-of-frame rearrangements, and those results were checked against IGoR. In a later analysis, TCR-TCR, TCR-HLA and TCR-CMV co-occurrence was scored with hypergeometric tests, and a repertoire-size bias correction was applied to TCR pairs. In a later analysis, false discovery rates were estimated by permuting HLA or CMV assignments 20 times. In a later analysis, co-occurring TCRs were grouped with DBSCAN, and TCRdist sequence similarity was added when clustering was performed within HLA-allele-positive subsets. Repertoires with fewer than 30,000 or more than 120,000 public chains, plus five repertoires with anomalous nucleotide sharing, were excluded from co-occurrence clustering. Held by TCRdb, this immuneACCESS table contains in-frame sequences only and omits some clones. Under half of the omission traces to an unresolved V gene where checked; the cause of the rest is unknown. The V and J calls and clone size come from that table; D and trimming were worked out from the DNA. This sample gives 75,000 to 95,000 clones in total; roughly four fifths of them show up just once. The top ten clones comprise over 5% of the sample.

Material: PBMCs. The source of this sequence is a young woman in good health and CMV-seropositive. The rearrangement combines TRBV5-1 with TRBJ1-3, with the D gene uncertain. The sequenced DNA is TGCGCCAGCAGCTTGGACTCCGACTCTGGAAACACCATATATTTT. Its translation is CASSLDSDSGNTIYF.